Here is one T cell receptor (beta chain) with its context. Antigen specificity is unknown. The sample belongs to a study of CD8 T cells in Susac syndrome. Study at large: When blood was drawn, the patients with Susac syndrome were therapy-naive, on corticosteroids, or on intravenous immunoglobulin alone. Study-level points and caveats: CD4+ T cell repertoires in Susac syndrome lacked clonal expansion.

V lost 5 bases to trimming and J lost 4 bases; unmatched junction nucleotides: 7. This CDR3 spans 13 amino acids. CDR1 GTSNPN and CDR2 SVGIG come from the germline V gene (reference sequence). An input of about 0.45 to 1 ug of RNA was subjected to reverse transcription using random hexamers. Across 54 Vbeta and 13 Jbeta, immunoSEQ multiplex PCR amplified TCR beta CDR3. A single record per CDR3 protein comes from TCRdb applying MiXCR to the immunoSEQ multiplex PCR reads. This sample has roughly 250,000 distinct CDR3 sequences, with 90% to 96% found just once. This chain connects TRBV30 to TRBJ1-2, with TRBD1 identical over 7 bases. The sample was CD4+ T cells from PBMCs. The TCR comes from a human donor with Susac syndrome. CDR3 protein: CAWHPGGGYGYTF. The CDR3 bases are TGTGCCTGGCACCCAGGGGGTGGCTATGGCTACACCTTC.